This TCR beta chain was documented in a study of blood T cell repertoires in COVID-19. Turning to the study itself: Samples of COVID-19 (acute and convalescent) were obtained from the United States, Italy and Spain. PBMCs, B-cell-depleted T cells, or T cells provided the cDNA or gDNA that made up the material.

This clone was seen just once. Authors' methods: Amplified reference gene primers provided the basis for estimating nucleated cell counts. Some clones are missing from TCRdb's copy, which holds only in-frame ones; the method was immunoSEQ multiplex PCR. V, J and clone size reflect that table, while D and trimming were determined from the DNA. The repertoire holds 95,000 to 150,000 clones, with 60% to 85% as singletons. The CDR3 runs 15 residues. Germline-derived CDR1 and CDR2 are SGHRS and YFSETQ. Trimming cost V 3 bases and J 3 bases; bases outside gene matches: 4. The TCR comes from a human donor with acute or convalescent COVID-19. The donor label of this sample is uncertain. The source material was peripheral blood. This rearrangement joins TRBV5-1 to TRBJ1-4; 8 bases agree with TRBD1. CDR3 nucleotide sequence: TGCGCCAGCAGCTCGAAGACAGGGGCTAATGAAAAACTGTTTTTT. Amino acid sequence: CASSSKTGANEKLFF. Based on the CDR3 plus reference TRBV5-1 and TRBJ1-4, the full variable domain is KAGVTQTPRYLIKTRGQQVTLSCSPISGHRSVSWYQQTPGQGLQFLFEYFSETQRNKGNFPGRFSGRQFSNSRSEMNVSTLELGDSALYLCASSSKTGANEKLFFGSGTQLSVL.